This T cell receptor (beta chain) was sequenced in a study of cytomegalovirus exposure and HLA in healthy donors. The study, taken as a whole, reports: A later analysis linked around 17,000 TCR beta sequences to HLA alleles at 0.05 false discovery rate. Most TCRs appeared rarely, but some public TCRs recurred in many donors.

This CDR3 contains 13 residues. Germline CDR1 SGHNT, CDR2 YENEEA. V lost 3 bases to trimming and J lost 7 bases, with 10 bases between them. Primers included in the PCR were 60 Vbeta and 13 Jbeta primers. Measured with immunoSEQ multiplex PCR; TCRdb has only the in-frame clones, and not every one. The table includes about 190,000 clones, about four fifths detected once. In the case of this clone: Its antigen is still unknown.

The chain couples TRBV11-3 to TRBJ1-5; no reliable D call. This TCR came from a man aged 35 to 55 in good health and CMV-seropositive. The sequencing input was PBMCs. This CDR3 reads CASSLSGYQPQHF. The CDR3 nucleotides are TGTGCCAGCAGCTTGTCCGGGTACCAGCCCCAGCATTTT.